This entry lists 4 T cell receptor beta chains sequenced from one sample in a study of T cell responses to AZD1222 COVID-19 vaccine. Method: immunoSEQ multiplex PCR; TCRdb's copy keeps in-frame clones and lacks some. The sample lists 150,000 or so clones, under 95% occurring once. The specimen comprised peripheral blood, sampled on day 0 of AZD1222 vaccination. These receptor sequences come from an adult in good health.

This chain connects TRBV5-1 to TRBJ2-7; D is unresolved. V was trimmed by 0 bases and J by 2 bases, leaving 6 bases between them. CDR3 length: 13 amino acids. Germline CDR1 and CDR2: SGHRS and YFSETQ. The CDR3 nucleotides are TGCGCCAGCAGCTTGGGAAAAGCCTACGAGCAGTACTTC. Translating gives CASSLGKAYEQYF.

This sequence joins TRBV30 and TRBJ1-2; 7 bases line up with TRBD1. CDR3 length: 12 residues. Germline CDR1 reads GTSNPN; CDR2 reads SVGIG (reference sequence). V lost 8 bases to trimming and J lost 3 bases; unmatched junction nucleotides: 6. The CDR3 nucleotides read TGTGCCCGGGACAGTCGAGACTATGGCTACACCTTC. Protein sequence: CARDSRDYGYTF.

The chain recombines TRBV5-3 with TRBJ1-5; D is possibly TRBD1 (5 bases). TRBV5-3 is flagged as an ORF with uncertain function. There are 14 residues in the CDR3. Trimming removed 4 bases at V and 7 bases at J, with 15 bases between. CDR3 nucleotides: TGTGCCAGAAGCCCCGGACAAGGCGGACAGCCCCAGCATTTT. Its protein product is CARSPGQGGQPQHF.

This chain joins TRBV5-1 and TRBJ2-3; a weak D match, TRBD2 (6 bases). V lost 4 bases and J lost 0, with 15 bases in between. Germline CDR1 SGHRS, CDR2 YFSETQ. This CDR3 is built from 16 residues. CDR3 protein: CASSTPGTASTDTQYF. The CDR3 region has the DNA TGCGCCAGCAGCACCCCCGGGACTGCTAGCACAGATACGCAGTATTTT.